The source of this T cell receptor (beta chain) is a study of T cells in tuberculosis. Trimming removed 3 bases from V and 2 bases from J, with 24 bases in between. Germline V lookup: CDR1 GTSNPN, CDR2 SVGIG (reference sequence). This CDR3 spans 18 amino acids. Here immunoSEQ multiplex PCR was the method, and the copy in TCRdb shows in-frame clones only, minus some. The data hold tens of thousands of clones, with 90% to 95% observed a single time. The sequenced sample was PBMCs. The sequence was obtained from a donor aged 10 to 29 with latent tuberculosis or without tuberculosis infection. V gene TRBV30 combines with J gene TRBJ2-3; perhaps TRBD2 as D (6 bases). The CDR3 reads CAWSGGIWSDTTTDTQYF. CDR3 DNA: TGTGCCTGGAGCGGAGGGATTTGGTCCGATACAACCACAGATACGCAGTATTTT. Supplemented by reference TRBV30 and TRBJ2-3, the full variable domain reads SQTIHQWPATLVQPVGSPLSLECTVEGTSNPNLYWYRQAAGRGLQLLFYSVGIGQISSEVPQNLSASRPQDRQFILSSKKLLLSDSGFYLCAWSGGIWSDTTTDTQYFGPGTRLTVL.